This T cell receptor (beta chain) appears in the sequencing data of a study of OX40 agonist ivuxolimab in advanced cancers. Assay: immunoSEQ multiplex PCR; the TCRdb copy retains only in-frame clones and omits some. The sample has 40,000 to 65,000 clones, around 82% seen once. The CDR3 sequence is 17 residues long. Per the germline V gene, CDR1 is SGHVS and CDR2 is FQNEAQ. After removal of 3 bases from V and 7 bases from J, the junction contained 12 bases not matched to a gene. The sample in question was CD4+ or CD8+ T cells sorted from blood, obtained in a trial of the OX40 agonist ivuxolimab. The TCR was taken from an adult with an advanced solid tumor such as melanoma, head and neck, liver or kidney cancer. The chain has TRBV7-8 and TRBJ2-2, with 9 bases identical to TRBD2. In nucleotides, the CDR3 is TGTGCCAGCAGCTTTTACTTAGGGGGACTAGCAGGCGGGGAGCTGTTTTTT. Amino acids: CASSFYLGGLAGGELFF.